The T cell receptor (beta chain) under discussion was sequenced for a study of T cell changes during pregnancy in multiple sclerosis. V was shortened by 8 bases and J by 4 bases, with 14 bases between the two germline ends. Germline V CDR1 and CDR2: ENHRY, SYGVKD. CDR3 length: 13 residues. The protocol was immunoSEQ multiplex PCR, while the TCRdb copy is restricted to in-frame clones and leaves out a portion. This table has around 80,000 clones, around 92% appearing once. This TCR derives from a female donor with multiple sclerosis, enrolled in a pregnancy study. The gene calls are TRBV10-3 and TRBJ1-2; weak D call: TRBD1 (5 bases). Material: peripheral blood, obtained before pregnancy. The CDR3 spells CAIQGRGGYGYTF. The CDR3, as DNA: TGTGCCATCCAGGGCCGGGGGGGCTATGGCTACACCTTC.